This T cell receptor beta chain originates from a study of a mutant IDH1 vaccine in newly diagnosed glioma. For the study at large: Those enrolled had earlier been treated with radiotherapy, temozolomide, or both, mostly both.

In the case of this clone: Antigen specificity is unknown.

Study findings and constraints: Apparently, pseudoprogression bore no relation to changes among the top peripheral T cell clonotypes.

Stated time point: week 11, during vaccination. Mutant IDH1 20-mer peptide, at 300 ug, made up each vaccine dose, with topical imiquimod. Profiling relied on immunoSEQ multiplex PCR, and the TCRdb table lists in-frame clones only, not all of them. This sample yields about 60,000 clones, of which roughly 80% are seen a single time; 3.5% to 4.5% belongs to the top ten. CDR3 length: 14 residues. Trimming cost V 5 bases and J 4 bases; bases outside gene matches: 3. From germline, CDR1 is SEHNR and CDR2 FQNEAQ (reference sequence). The TCR originated in a man aged 25-45 years with glioma. The rearrangement joins TRBV7-9 to TRBJ1-5; TRBD1 aligns across 9 bases. The input for sequencing was PBMCs, taken from a glioma patient whose treatment included an IDH1 peptide vaccine. The CDR3 nucleotides read TGTGCCAGCAGCCGCGGACAGGGGAATCAGCCCCAGCATTTT. Translation gives CASSRGQGNQPQHF.